The 19 T cell receptor beta chains reported below all come from one sample, sequenced in a study of blood T cell repertoires in COVID-19. Profiling relied on immunoSEQ multiplex PCR, and the TCRdb table lists in-frame clones only, not all of them. The profile shows some 670,000 clones, approximately 90% of them singletons. Sequenced sample: peripheral blood. The receptor source for this set is a young woman with acute or convalescent COVID-19.

The chain uses TRBV24-1 and TRBJ1-1, with D tentatively TRBD1 (5 bases). Germline V lookup: CDR1 KGHDR, CDR2 SFDVKD. V lost 6 bases, J lost 7 bases, and 14 bases lay in between. CDR3 length equals 13 residues. The CDR3 DNA sequence: TGTGCCACCAGTAAAGGGGCGGAGCGTGAAGCTTTCTTT. Protein sequence: CATSKGAEREAFF.

The chain carries TRBV6-5 and TRBJ2-1; 10 bases map to TRBD2. Germline lookup yields CDR1 MNHEY and CDR2 SVGAGI. This CDR3 spans 16 amino acids. J gave up 9 bases and V 6 bases, and 14 bases lay outside the gene matches. The CDR3 here is CASSYKAGGPQGEQFF. The CDR3, as DNA: TGTGCCAGCAGCTACAAAGCGGGGGGGCCACAGGGTGAGCAGTTCTTC.

The J gene is TRBJ2-2, the V gene TRBV19; possibly TRBD1 for D (5 bases). CDR1 and CDR2 from the germline V gene are LNHDA and SQIVND (reference sequence). This CDR3 spans 15 amino acids. The ends were cut back, 2 bases at V and 1 base at J, with 8 bases in the middle. The CDR3 DNA follows: TGTGCCAGTAGTATAATTAGGGGGAACACCGGGGAGCTGTTTTTT. Its protein is CASSIIRGNTGELFF.

The chain couples TRBV6-5 to TRBJ2-3; possibly TRBD2 for D (5 bases). Germline values: CDR1 MNHEY, CDR2 SVGAGI. The V end lost 5 bases, the J end lost 4 bases, and 16 bases lay between the germline ends. The CDR3 has 15 residues. In DNA form, the CDR3 reads TGTGCCAGCAGTCCTTATCCCCGGGGTGCAGATACGCAGTATTTT. The encoded protein is CASSPYPRGADTQYF.

The rearrangement links TRBV18 to TRBJ1-1; TRBD1 matches 10 bases. The CDR3 runs to 15 residues. The V and J ends lost 5 bases and 3 bases, in that order; junction bases with no gene match: 6. The germline gives CDR1 KGHSH, CDR2 LQKENI. The CDR3 DNA reads TGTGCCAGCTCAATGGGGACAGGGGCCGACACTGAAGCTTTCTTT. Residues: CASSMGTGADTEAFF.

The V and J genes are TRBV18 and TRBJ1-4; 8 bases match TRBD1. Germline CDR1 and CDR2: KGHSH and LQKENI. This CDR3 region has 17 residues. The V segment lost 3 bases and the J segment 7 bases; nucleotides outside the gene matches: 13. CDR3: CASSPSGTGQLREKLFF. In nucleotides, the CDR3 is TGTGCCAGCTCACCGTCCGGGACAGGTCAACTGCGTGAAAAACTGTTTTTT.

The sample holds one count of this clone. Within the sample, other DNA sequences also encode this same CDR3. The chain uses TRBV7-9 and TRBJ1-3, with D maybe TRBD1 (5 bases). The V end lost 0 bases, the J end lost 0 bases, and 6 bases lay between the germline ends. Germline V CDR1 and CDR2: SEHNR, FQNEAQ (reference sequence). The CDR3 runs 15 residues. In DNA, the CDR3 is TGTGCCAGCAGCTTAGCGGGGGGCTCTGGAAACACCATATATTTT. It codes for CASSLAGGSGNTIYF.

The chain has TRBV30 and TRBJ2-7, with D possibly TRBD1 on 5 matching bases. The V gene lost 1 base and the J gene lost 2 bases, with 12 bases spanning the gap. Germline values: CDR1 GTSNPN, CDR2 SVGIG (reference sequence). This CDR3 comprises 14 residues. CDR3 protein: CAWSDNRQTYEQYF. The CDR3 DNA follows: TGTGCCTGGAGTGATAACAGGCAGACCTACGAGCAGTACTTC.

The genes are TRBV2 and TRBJ1-1; D unresolved. Germline V gives CDR1 SNHLY, CDR2 FYNNEI. V was cut by 3 bases and J by 2 bases, with 10 bases left in between. CDR3 length: 14 amino acids. The CDR3, as DNA: TGTGCCAGCAGTGAGGCTAGGCCTAACACTGAAGCTTTCTTT. Translating gives CASSEARPNTEAFF. Together with reference TRBV2 and TRBJ1-1, the CDR3 gives the full variable domain: EPEVTQTPSHQVTQMGQEVILRCVPISNHLYFYWYRQILGQKVEFLVSFYNNEISEKSEIFDDQFSVERPDGSNFTLKIRSTKLEDSAMYFCASSEARPNTEAFFGQGTRLTVV.

This clone was recorded once. Additional DNA sequences in this sample encode the identical CDR3. The chain has TRBV5-1 and TRBJ2-7; TRBD1 is a possible D gene (5 bases). CDR1 SGHRS and CDR2 YFSETQ come from the germline V gene. V lost 4 bases and J lost 5, with 10 bases in between. This CDR3 has 12 amino acids. The DNA of the CDR3 is TGCGCCAGCAGCCTTGACAGAAACGAGCAGTACTTC. As protein: CASSLDRNEQYF.

The chain has TRBV4-2 and TRBJ2-3, with 9 bases lining up with TRBD2. CDR1 and CDR2 from the germline V gene are LGHNA and YNFKEQ. The CDR3 contains 15 residues. Trimming cost V 4 bases and J 4 bases; bases outside gene matches: 6. In DNA, the CDR3 is TGTGCCAGCAGCCTGTGGGCGGGGGGGCCAGATACGCAGTATTTT. Its protein is CASSLWAGGPDTQYF.

V usage is TRBV6-2 or TRBV6-3 and J usage is TRBJ2-7; the D gene is possibly TRBD2 (7 bases). V was clipped by 2 bases and J by 6 bases, with 11 bases between them. The CDR3 consists of 13 residues. CDR1 and CDR2 (germline): MNHEY, SVGEGT. In DNA form, the CDR3 reads TGTGCCAGCAGTTACGGGGGGGCCGCCGAGCAGTACTTC. Its translation is CASSYGGAAEQYF.

The chain couples TRBV30 to TRBJ1-5; no firm D call. CDR1 is GTSNPN and CDR2 is SVGIG in the germline V gene (reference sequence). The CDR3 is made up of 14 amino acids. Trimming took off 1 base at V and 5 bases at J, with 12 bases between the two ends. The CDR3 DNA follows: TGTGCCTGGAGTGAAACGACAAGGTATCAGCCCCAGCATTTT. It codes for CAWSETTRYQPQHF. The full variable domain, completed using reference TRBV30 and TRBJ1-5, is SQTIHQWPATLVQPVGSPLSLECTVEGTSNPNLYWYRQAAGRGLQLLFYSVGIGQISSEVPQNLSASRPQDRQFILSSKKLLLSDSGFYLCAWSETTRYQPQHFGDGTRLSIL.

This chain joins TRBV6-5 and TRBJ2-4; 7 nucleotides align to TRBD1. CDR1 is MNHEY, CDR2 SVGAGI, per germline. CDR3 length: 14 amino acids. Losses at the gene ends were 6 bases for V and 8 bases for J; bases not matched to a gene: 10. The DNA for the CDR3 is TGTGCCAGCAGCGGACGACAGGGCAGAGACATTCAGTACTTC. It specifies CASSGRQGRDIQYF.

The rearrangement links TRBV18 to TRBJ2-2, with 7 bases matching TRBD1. The CDR3 is 15 residues long. Trimming cost V 5 bases and J 5 bases; bases outside gene matches: 8. CDR1 KGHSH and CDR2 LQKENI come from the germline V gene. The DNA for the CDR3 is TGTGCCAGCTCAGATGACAGGGTTGGAACCGGGGAGCTGTTTTTT. It translates to CASSDDRVGTGELFF. Based on the CDR3 plus reference TRBV18 and TRBJ2-2, the full variable domain is NAGVMQNPRHLVRRRGQEARLRCSPMKGHSHVYWYRQLPEEGLKFMVYLQKENIIDESGMPKERFSAEFPKEGPSILRIQQVVRGDSAAYFCASSDDRVGTGELFFGEGSRLTVL.

The CDR3, as DNA: TGCGCCAGCAGCCAGGACCTTGCGGGGGGGATAGATGAGCAGTTCTTC. Residues: CASSQDLAGGIDEQFF. The chain is built from TRBV4-3 and TRBJ2-1; 9 nucleotides line up with TRBD2. CDR1 is LGHNA and CDR2 is YSLEER in the germline V gene. The V and J ends lost 3 bases and 8 bases, in that order; junction bases with no gene match: 11. The CDR3 is 16 residues long.

To note about this clone: At one end, the junction sequence differs from germline, possibly due to a read error. CDR3 nucleotide sequence: TGCGCCCGCAGCTTACGGGCGGGGGGGAGCGAGCAGTACTTC. This encodes CARSLRAGGSEQYF. The chain is built from TRBV5-1 and TRBJ2-7; 9 bases match TRBD2. Germline-derived CDR1 and CDR2 are SGHRS and YFSETQ. CDR3 size: 14 residues.

The chain uses TRBV3-1 (or the pseudogene TRBV3-2) and TRBJ2-7, with 7 bases lining up with TRBD1. J lost 7 bases, V lost 1 base, and 7 bases had no gene match. Looked up from germline, CDR1 is LGHDT and CDR2 is YNNKEL (reference sequence). This CDR3 comprises 14 residues. The CDR3 loop is CASSQGLQGVEQYF. For the CDR3, the DNA is TGTGCCAGCAGCCAAGGTCTTCAGGGGGTAGAGCAGTACTTC.

V gene TRBV3-1 (or the pseudogene TRBV3-2) combines with J gene TRBJ1-1; 8 bases agree with TRBD1. Unmatched junction bases numbered 6, after V lost 1 base and J lost 11 bases. The length of the CDR3 is 13 residues. Germline V gene sequence: CDR1 LGHDT, CDR2 YNNKEL (reference sequence). The CDR3 sequence: CASSQGNQGAAFF. The CDR3 region has the DNA TGTGCCAGCAGCCAAGGTAATCAGGGGGCTGCTTTCTTT.